This paragraph reports one T cell receptor beta chain. What it recognizes is unknown. The data are from a study of Ad26.COV2.S vaccination and SARS-CoV-2 variants. Regarding treatment: around 19 received Ad26.COV2.S at low or high dose, single or two shots; 5 received placebo; per-sample allocation not given. Repertoires come from day 63 after the first vaccine or placebo injection. Boston hosted the donor, who was an adult aged 18-55 years. Sequenced by immunoSEQ multiplex PCR; TCRdb stores in-frame clones only, minus some. The repertoire holds 300,000 to 400,000 clones, with 87% as singletons. The study, taken as a whole, reports: Placebo recipients had lower spike-specific TCR breadth than vaccine recipients. After vaccination, substantial breadth of spike-specific CD8+ and CD4+ responses was reported.

This CDR3 spans 15 amino acids. Germline V gene lookup returns CDR1 GTSNPN and CDR2 SVGIG (reference sequence). Trimming left V 7 bases short and J 3 bases short, with 16 bases between. The sequencing used peripheral blood, collected in a trial of Ad26.COV2.S vaccine versus placebo. The origin of this receptor is a person aged 18-60 years who received the Ad26.COV2.S COVID-19 vaccine or a placebo. The V call is TRBV30, the J call TRBJ1-6; D is possibly TRBD1 (6 bases). The CDR3 reads CASRQGPFYNSPLHF. The CDR3 DNA follows: TGTGCCTCGAGGCAGGGGCCTTTCTATAATTCACCCCTCCACTTT.